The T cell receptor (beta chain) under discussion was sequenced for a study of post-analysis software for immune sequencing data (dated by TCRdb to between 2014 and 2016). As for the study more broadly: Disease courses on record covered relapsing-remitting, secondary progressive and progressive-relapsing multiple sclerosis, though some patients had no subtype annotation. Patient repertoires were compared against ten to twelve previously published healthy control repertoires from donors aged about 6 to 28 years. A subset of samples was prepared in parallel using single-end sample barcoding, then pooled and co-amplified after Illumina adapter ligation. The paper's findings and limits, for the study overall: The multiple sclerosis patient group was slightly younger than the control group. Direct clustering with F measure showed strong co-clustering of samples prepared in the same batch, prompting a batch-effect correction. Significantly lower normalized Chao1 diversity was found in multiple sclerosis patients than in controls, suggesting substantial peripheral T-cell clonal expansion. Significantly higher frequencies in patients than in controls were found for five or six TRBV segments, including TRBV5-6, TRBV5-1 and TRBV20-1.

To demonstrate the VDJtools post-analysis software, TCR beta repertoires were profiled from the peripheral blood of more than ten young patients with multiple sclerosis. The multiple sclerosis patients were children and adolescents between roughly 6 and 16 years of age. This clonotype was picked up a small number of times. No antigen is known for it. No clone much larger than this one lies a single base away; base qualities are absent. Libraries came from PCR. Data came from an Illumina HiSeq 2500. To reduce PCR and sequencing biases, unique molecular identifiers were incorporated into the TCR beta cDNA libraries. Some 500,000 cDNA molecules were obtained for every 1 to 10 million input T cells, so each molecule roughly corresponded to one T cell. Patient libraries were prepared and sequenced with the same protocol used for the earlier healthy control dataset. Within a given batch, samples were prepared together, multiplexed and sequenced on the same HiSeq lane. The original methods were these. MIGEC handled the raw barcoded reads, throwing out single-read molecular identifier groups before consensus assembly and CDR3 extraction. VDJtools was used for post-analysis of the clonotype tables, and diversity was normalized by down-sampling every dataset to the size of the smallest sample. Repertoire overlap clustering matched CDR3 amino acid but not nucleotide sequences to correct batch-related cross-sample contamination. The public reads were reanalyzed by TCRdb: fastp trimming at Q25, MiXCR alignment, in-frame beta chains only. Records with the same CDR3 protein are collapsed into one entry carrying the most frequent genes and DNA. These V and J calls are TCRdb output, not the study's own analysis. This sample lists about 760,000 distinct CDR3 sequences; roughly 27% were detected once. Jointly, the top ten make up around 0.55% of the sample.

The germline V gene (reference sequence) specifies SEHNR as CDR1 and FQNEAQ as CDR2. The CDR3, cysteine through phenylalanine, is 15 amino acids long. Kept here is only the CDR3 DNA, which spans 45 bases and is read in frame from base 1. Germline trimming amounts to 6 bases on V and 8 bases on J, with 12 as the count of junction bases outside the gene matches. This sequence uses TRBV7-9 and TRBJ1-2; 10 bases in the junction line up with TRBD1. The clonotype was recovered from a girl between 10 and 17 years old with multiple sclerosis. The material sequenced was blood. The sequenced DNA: TGTGCCAGCAGTCTGGCGACAGGGGGCAGGACCGGCTACACCTTC. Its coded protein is CASSLATGGRTGYTF.